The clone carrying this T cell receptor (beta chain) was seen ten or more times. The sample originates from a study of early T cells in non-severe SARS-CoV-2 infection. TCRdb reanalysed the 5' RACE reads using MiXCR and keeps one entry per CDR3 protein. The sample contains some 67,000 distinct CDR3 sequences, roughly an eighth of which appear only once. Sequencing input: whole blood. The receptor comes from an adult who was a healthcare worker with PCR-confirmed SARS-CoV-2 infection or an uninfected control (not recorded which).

The CDR3, as DNA: TGTGCCTCGGCAGGCACAGGAGGCTATGGCTACACCTTC. It yields the protein CASAGTGGYGYTF. The chain carries TRBV10-3 and TRBJ1-2; maybe TRBD1 (5 bases). Trimming pared 11 bases from V and 4 bases from J, leaving 17 bases between. The germline V gene encodes CDR1 ENHRY and CDR2 SYGVKD. The CDR3 spans 13 residues.